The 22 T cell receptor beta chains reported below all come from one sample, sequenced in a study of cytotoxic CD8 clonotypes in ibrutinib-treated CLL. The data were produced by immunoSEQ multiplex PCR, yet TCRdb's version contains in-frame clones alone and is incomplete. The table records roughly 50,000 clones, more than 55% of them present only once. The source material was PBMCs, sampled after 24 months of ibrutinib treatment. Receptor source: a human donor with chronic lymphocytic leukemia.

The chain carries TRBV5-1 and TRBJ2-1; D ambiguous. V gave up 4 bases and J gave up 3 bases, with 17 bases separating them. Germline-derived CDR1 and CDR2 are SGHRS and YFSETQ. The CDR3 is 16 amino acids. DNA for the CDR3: TGCGCCAGCAGCGACCGACGGAACCAATTCTACAATGAGCAGTTCTTC. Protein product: CASSDRRNQFYNEQFF. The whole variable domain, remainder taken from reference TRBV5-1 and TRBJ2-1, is KAGVTQTPRYLIKTRGQQVTLSCSPISGHRSVSWYQQTPGQGLQFLFEYFSETQRNKGNFPGRFSGRQFSNSRSEMNVSTLELGDSALYLCASSDRRNQFYNEQFFGPGTRLTVL.

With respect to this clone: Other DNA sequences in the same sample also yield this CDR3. The CDR3 sequence: CSALDSLGPQHF. CDR3 bases: TGCAGCGCCCTGGACAGCCTGGGACCCCAGCATTTT. This chain connects TRBV29-1 to TRBJ1-5, with D tentatively TRBD1 (6 bases). The CDR3 is 12 residues long. Germline V gene data show CDR1 as SQVTM and CDR2 as ANQGSEA. V dropped 7 bases and J dropped 10 bases, with 17 bases sitting between them. The whole variable domain, remainder taken from reference TRBV29-1 and TRBJ1-5, is SAVISQKPSRDICQRGTSLTIQCQVDSQVTMMFWYRQQPGQSLTLIATANQGSEATYESGFVIDKFPISRPNLTFSTLTVSNMSPEDSSIYLCSALDSLGPQHFGDGTRLSIL.

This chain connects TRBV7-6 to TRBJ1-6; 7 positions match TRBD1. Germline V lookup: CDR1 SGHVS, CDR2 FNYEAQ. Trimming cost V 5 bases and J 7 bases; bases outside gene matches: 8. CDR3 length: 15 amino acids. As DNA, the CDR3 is TGTGCCAGCAGCGCTCAGGGGGGGAGGAATTCACCCCTCCACTTT. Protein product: CASSAQGGRNSPLHF.

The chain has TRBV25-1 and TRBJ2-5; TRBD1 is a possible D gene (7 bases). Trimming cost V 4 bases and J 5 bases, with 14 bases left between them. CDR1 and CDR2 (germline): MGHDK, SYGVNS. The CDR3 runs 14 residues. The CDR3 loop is CASSAPGGYETQYF. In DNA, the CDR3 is TGTGCCAGCAGTGCCCCAGGGGGGTACGAGACCCAGTACTTC.

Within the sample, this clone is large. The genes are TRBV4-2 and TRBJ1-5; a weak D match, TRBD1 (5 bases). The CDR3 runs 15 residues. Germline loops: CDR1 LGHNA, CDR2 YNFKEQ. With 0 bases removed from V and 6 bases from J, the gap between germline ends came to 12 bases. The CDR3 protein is CASSQDGQGGQPQHF. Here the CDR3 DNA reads TGTGCCAGCAGCCAAGATGGCCAGGGCGGTCAGCCCCAGCATTTT.

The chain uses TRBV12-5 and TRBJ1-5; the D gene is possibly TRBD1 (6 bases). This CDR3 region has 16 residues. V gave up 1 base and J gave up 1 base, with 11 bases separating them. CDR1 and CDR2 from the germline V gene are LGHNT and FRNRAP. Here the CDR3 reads CASGLGQEKSNQPQHF. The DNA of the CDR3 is TGTGCTAGTGGTTTGGGACAGGAGAAGAGCAATCAGCCCCAGCATTTT.

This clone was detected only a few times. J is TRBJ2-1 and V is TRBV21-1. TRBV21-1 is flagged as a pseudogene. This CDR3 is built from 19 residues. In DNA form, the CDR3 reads TGTGCCAGCAGCAAGAAACAAGCCGTTCTATTGGTTTTTAGTCGGATTCAGTTCTTC. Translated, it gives CASSKKQAVLLVFSRIQFF.

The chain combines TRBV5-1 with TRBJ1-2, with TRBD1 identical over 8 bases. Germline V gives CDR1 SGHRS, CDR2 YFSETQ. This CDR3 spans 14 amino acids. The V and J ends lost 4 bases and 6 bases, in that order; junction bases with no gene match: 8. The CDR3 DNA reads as TGCGCCAGCAGCACGGGACAGGTGATAGATGGCTACACCTTC. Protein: CASSTGQVIDGYTF.

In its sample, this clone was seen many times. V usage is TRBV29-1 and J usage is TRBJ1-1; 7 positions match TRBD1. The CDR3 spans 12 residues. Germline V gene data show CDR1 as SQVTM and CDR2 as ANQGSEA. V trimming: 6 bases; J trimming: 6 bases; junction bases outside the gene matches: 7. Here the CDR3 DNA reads TGCAGCGTGCACACAGGGGTCTCTGAAGCTTTCTTT. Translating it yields CSVHTGVSEAFF.

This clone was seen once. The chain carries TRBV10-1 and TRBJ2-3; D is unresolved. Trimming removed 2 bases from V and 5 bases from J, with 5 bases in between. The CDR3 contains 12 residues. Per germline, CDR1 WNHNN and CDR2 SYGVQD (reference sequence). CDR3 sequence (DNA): TGCGCCAGCAGTGAGACCCTAGATACGCAGTATTTT. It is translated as CASSETLDTQYF.

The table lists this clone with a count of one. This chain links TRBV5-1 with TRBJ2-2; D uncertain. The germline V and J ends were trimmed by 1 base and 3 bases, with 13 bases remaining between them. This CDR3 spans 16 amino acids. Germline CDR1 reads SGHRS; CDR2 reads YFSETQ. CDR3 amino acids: CASSLQSRIDTGELFF. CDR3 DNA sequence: TGCGCCAGCAGCTTGCAAAGCAGGATCGACACCGGGGAGCTGTTTTTT.

CDR3 sequence: CSVGAAQETQYF. CDR3 in DNA: TGCAGCGTTGGGGCAGCACAAGAGACCCAGTACTTC. This chain uses TRBV29-1 with TRBJ2-5; no reliable D call. Germline V CDR1 and CDR2: SQVTM, ANQGSEA. The germline V and J ends were trimmed by 4 bases and 2 bases, with 8 bases remaining between them. CDR3 length equals 12 residues. The full variable domain, its missing parts supplied by reference TRBV29-1 and TRBJ2-5, is SAVISQKPSRDICQRGTSLTIQCQVDSQVTMMFWYRQQPGQSLTLIATANQGSEATYESGFVIDKFPISRPNLTFSTLTVSNMSPEDSSIYLCSVGAAQETQYFGPGTRLLVL.

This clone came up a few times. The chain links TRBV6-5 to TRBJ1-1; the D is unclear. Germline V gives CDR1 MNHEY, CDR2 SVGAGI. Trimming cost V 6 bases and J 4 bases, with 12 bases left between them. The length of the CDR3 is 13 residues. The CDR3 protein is CASSPQAGTEAFF. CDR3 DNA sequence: TGTGCCAGCAGCCCCCAGGCGGGCACTGAAGCTTTCTTT.

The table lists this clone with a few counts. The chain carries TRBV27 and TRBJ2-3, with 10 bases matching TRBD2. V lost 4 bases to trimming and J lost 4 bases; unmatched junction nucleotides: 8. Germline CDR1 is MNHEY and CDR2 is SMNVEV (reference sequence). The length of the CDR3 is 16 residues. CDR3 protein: CASSSRLAGSADTQYF. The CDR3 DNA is TGTGCCAGCAGTTCCAGACTAGCGGGTAGCGCAGATACGCAGTATTTT.

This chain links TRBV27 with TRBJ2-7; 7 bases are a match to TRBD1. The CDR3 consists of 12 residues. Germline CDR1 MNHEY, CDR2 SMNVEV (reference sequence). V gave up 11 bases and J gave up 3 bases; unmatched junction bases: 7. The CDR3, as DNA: TGTGCCGCCGGACAGGCCTACTACGAGCAGTACTTC. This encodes CAAGQAYYEQYF.

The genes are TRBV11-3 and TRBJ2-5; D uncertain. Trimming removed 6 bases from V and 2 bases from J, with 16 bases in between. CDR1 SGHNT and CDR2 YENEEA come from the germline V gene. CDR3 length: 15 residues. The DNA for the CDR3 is TGTGCCAGCAGTACCACTGAAGACTTACAAGAGACCCAGTACTTC. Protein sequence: CASSTTEDLQETQYF.

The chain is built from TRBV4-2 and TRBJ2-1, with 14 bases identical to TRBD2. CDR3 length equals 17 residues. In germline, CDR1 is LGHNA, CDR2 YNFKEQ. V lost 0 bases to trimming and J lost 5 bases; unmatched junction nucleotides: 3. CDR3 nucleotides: TGTGCCAGCAGCCAAGAACCGGGACTAGCGGGGGACAATGAGCAGTTCTTC. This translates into CASSQEPGLAGDNEQFF.

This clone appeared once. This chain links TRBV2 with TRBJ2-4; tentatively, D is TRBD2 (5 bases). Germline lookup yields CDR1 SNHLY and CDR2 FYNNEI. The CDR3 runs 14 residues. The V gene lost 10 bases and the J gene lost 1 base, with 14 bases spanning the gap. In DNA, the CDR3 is TGTGCCAACGACGGAGGTGGGGCCAAAAACATTCAGTACTTC. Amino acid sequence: CANDGGGAKNIQYF. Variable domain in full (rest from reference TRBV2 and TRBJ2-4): EPEVTQTPSHQVTQMGQEVILRCVPISNHLYFYWYRQILGQKVEFLVSFYNNEISEKSEIFDDQFSVERPDGSNFTLKIRSTKLEDSAMYFCANDGGGAKNIQYFGAGTRLSVL.

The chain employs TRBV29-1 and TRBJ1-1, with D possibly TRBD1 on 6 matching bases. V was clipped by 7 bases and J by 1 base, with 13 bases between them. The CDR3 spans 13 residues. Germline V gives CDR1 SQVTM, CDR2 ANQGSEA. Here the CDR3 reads CSADGGANTEAFF. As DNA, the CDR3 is TGCAGCGCCGACGGGGGGGCGAACACTGAAGCTTTCTTT.

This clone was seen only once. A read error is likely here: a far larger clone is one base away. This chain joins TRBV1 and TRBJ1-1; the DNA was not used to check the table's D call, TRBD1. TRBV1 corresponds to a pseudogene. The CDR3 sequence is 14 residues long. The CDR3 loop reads CTSSGDSLNTEAFF. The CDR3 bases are TGCACCAGCAGCGGGGACAGCTTGAACACTGAAGCTTTCTTT.

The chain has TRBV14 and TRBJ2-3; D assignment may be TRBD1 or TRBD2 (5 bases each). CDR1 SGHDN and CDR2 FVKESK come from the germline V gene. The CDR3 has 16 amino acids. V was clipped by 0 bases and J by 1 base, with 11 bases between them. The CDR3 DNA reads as TGTGCCAGCAGCCAAGAAATGGGGGTTGGCACAGATACGCAGTATTTT. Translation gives CASSQEMGVGTDTQYF.

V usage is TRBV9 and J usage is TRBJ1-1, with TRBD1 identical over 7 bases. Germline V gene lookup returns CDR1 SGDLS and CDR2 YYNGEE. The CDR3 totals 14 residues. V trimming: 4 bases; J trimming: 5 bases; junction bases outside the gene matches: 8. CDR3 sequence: CASSTRTGWTEAFF. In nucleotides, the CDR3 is TGTGCCAGCAGCACTCGGACAGGATGGACTGAAGCTTTCTTT.